This T cell receptor (beta chain) was profiled in a study of Ad26.COV2.S vaccination and SARS-CoV-2 variants. Study background: Ad26.COV2.S shots went into the muscle once or twice, 56 days apart. Study-wide results and caveats: Researchers reported similar non-spike TCR breadth in vaccine and placebo recipients.

Sequenced by immunoSEQ multiplex PCR; TCRdb stores in-frame clones only, minus some. The sample includes roughly 500,000 clones, approximately 89% of them seen just once. Trimming pared 6 bases from V and 8 bases from J, leaving 14 bases between. CDR3 length: 13 residues. Treatment meaning: 15 to 20 received Ad26.COV2.S at low or high dose, single or two shots; 5 received placebo; per-sample allocation not given. Vaccine and placebo recipients were sampled on day 63 after the first injection. Within Boston, the person who donated was an adult of 18-55 years. This clone appeared a single time. Its antigen is still unknown.

Sequenced material: peripheral blood, taken in a trial of Ad26.COV2.S vaccine versus placebo. The chain carries TRBV12-3 or TRBV12-4 and TRBJ2-4; TRBD1 is a possible D gene (5 bases). The origin of this receptor is a person between 18 and 65 years old who received the Ad26.COV2.S COVID-19 vaccine or a placebo. The chain's CDR3 is CASRVGAADIQYF. As DNA, the CDR3 is TGTGCCAGCAGAGTAGGGGCTGCGGACATTCAGTACTTC.